The rows below give T cell receptor beta chains drawn from one sample of a study of patients and donors after allogeneic stem cell transplantation. TCRdb reprocessed the RT-PCR reads with MiXCR, giving one entry per CDR3 protein. The data hold hundreds of thousands of distinct CDR3 sequences, with 16% observed a single time. The sample comprised blood, either unsorted or a sorted T cell fraction (not recorded which). These receptors were obtained from a human donor who was either an allogeneic HSCT recipient or a stem cell or donor lymphocyte infusion donor (not recorded which). It is not recorded whose cells these are; they may come from a transplant donor. Both conserved end residues are part of each CDR3. Fields, in order: D gene, clone size, V gene, J gene, CDR3 protein, CDR3 DNA. The D gene is left open where the match is weak. Not all rows give a size; the values are once, few, many and, for expanded clones, a class.

>TRBD1|many|TRBV12-3/TRBV12-4|TRBJ1-2
CASSPGQGDNYGYTF
TGTGCCAGCAGCCCAGGACAGGGGGACAACTATGGCTACACCTTC
>-|-|TRBV4-2|TRBJ1-4
CASSRGGTGEKLFF
TGTGCCAGCAGCCGAGGTGGTACAGGAGAAAAACTGTTTTTT
>TRBD1|few|TRBV6-2/TRBV6-3|TRBJ1-5
CASSWVPGQGAGDNQPQHF
TGTGCCAGCAGCTGGGTCCCCGGACAGGGCGCCGGGGATAATCAGCCCCAGCATTTT
>TRBD1|-|TRBV4-1|TRBJ2-7
CASSQGGRTGVYEQYF
TGCGCCAGCAGCCAAGGGGGGCGGACAGGGGTCTACGAGCAGTACTTC
>TRBD1|-|TRBV5-1|TRBJ1-1
CASSSEKDRSNTEAFF
TGCGCCAGCAGCTCAGAAAAGGACAGGTCGAACACTGAAGCTTTCTTT
>TRBD2|-|TRBV4-1|TRBJ2-5
CASSQDRGVLRGKETQYF
TGCGCCAGCAGCCAAGATCGAGGGGTCTTGCGGGGGAAGGAGACCCAGTACTTC
>TRBD1|-|TRBV13|TRBJ2-7
CASSGGRGQEQYF
TGTGCCAGCAGCGGGGGCAGGGGGCAAGAGCAGTACTTC
>-|few|TRBV9|TRBJ2-3
CASSGMTDTQYF
TGTGCCAGCAGCGGAATGACAGATACGCAGTATTTT
>-|-|TRBV20-1|TRBJ1-1
CSASLLNTEAFF
TGCAGTGCTAGTCTACTTAACACTGAAGCTTTCTTT
>TRBD2|many|TRBV2|TRBJ2-2
CASKGRGGTGELFF
TGTGCCAGCAAAGGCCGGGGGGGCACCGGGGAGCTGTTTTTT
>TRBD1|-|TRBV3-1|TRBJ1-5
CASSQDPTGCGNQPQHF
TGTGCCAGCAGCCAAGATCCGACAGGGTGCGGCAATCAGCCCCAGCATTTT
>-|-|TRBV25-1|TRBJ2-3
CASSEFRGGTTDTQYF
TGTGCCAGCAGTGAATTTCGTGGGGGGACCACAGATACGCAGTATTTT
>TRBD1|many|TRBV12-3/TRBV12-4|TRBJ1-1
CASRTGVRTEAFF
TGTGCCAGCAGGACAGGGGTGCGTACTGAAGCTTTCTTT
>-|few|TRBV18|TRBJ1-5
CASSPQGTSQPQHF
TGTGCCAGCTCACCACAGGGTACGAGTCAGCCCCAGCATTTT
>TRBD2|-|TRBV4-1|TRBJ2-1
CASSQDLAGEWQFF
TGCGCCAGCAGCCAAGACCTAGCGGGAGAGTGGCAGTTCTTC
>-|few|TRBV7-3|TRBJ2-4
CASSTTKNIQYF
TGTGCCAGCAGCACCACCAAAAACATTCAGTACTTC
>TRBD2|few|TRBV20-1|TRBJ2-7
CSARVSGRYEQYF
TGCAGTGCTAGAGTTAGCGGGAGATACGAGCAGTACTTC
>-|few|TRBV5-1|TRBJ1-2
CASSPAGDQDYGYTF
TGCGCCAGCAGCCCGGCGGGGGATCAGGACTATGGCTACACCTTC
>-|few|TRBV12-3/TRBV12-4|TRBJ2-1
CASSSSGTHHNEQFF
TGTGCCAGCAGTTCCAGCGGGACACACCACAATGAGCAGTTCTTC
>-|few|TRBV9|TRBJ2-2
CASSAGRTGELFF
TGTGCCAGCAGCGCCGGCCGGACCGGGGAGCTGTTTTTT
>-|many|TRBV7-9|TRBJ2-7
CASSLPGSSYEQYF
TGTGCCAGCAGCTTACCGGGAAGCTCCTACGAGCAGTACTTC
>-|few|TRBV6-1|TRBJ2-2
CASSRQQGTRELFF
TGTGCCAGCAGTCGACAGCAGGGGACCCGGGAGCTGTTTTTT
>-|-|TRBV4-2|TRBJ1-1
CASSQEDLQPNTEAFF
TGTGCCAGCAGCCAAGAGGATTTACAGCCGAACACTGAAGCTTTCTTT
>TRBD1|many|TRBV11-1|TRBJ2-7
CASSSYSHPRDRSPYEQYF
TGTGCCAGCAGCTCCTACTCTCATCCCCGGGACAGGAGCCCCTACGAGCAGTACTTC
>-|many|TRBV7-9|TRBJ2-3
CASSLWVGSTDTQYF
TGTGCCAGCAGCTTATGGGTGGGAAGCACAGATACGCAGTATTTT
>TRBD2|-|TRBV2|TRBJ2-3
CASRTSGRTGDTQYF
TGTGCCAGCAGGACTAGCGGGAGAACGGGGGATACGCAGTATTTT
>TRBD2|-|TRBV4-2|TRBJ2-3
CASSQEQWAGDTDTQYF
TGTGCCAGCAGCCAAGAACAGTGGGCGGGGGACACAGATACGCAGTATTTT
>-|few|TRBV4-3|TRBJ1-3
CASSQDNLNSGGSGNTIYF
TGCGCCAGCAGCCAAGATAATCTTAACTCGGGGGGCTCTGGAAACACCATATATTTT
>-|many|TRBV2|TRBJ2-2
CASSDRRSNTGELFF
TGTGCCAGCAGTGACAGACGGTCGAACACCGGGGAGCTGTTTTTT
>-|-|TRBV28|TRBJ2-7
CASSLSPGTYSQREQYF
TGTGCCAGCAGTTTATCCCCCGGGACTTACTCGCAGCGCGAGCAGTACTTC
>TRBD1|few|TRBV5-8|TRBJ1-5
CASSLGTARNGNQPQHF
TGTGCCAGCAGCCTGGGGACAGCCAGAAATGGCAATCAGCCCCAGCATTTT
>-|many|TRBV5-1|TRBJ2-5
CASSPEGETQYF
TGCGCCAGCAGCCCCGAGGGGGAGACCCAGTACTTC
>-|few|TRBV4-1|TRBJ1-4
CASSQGETSLEKLFF
TGCGCCAGCAGCCAAGGTGAGACATCGTTGGAAAAACTGTTTTTT
>TRBD1|-|TRBV7-2|TRBJ1-1
CASSLEGALNTEAFF
TGTGCCAGCAGCTTAGAGGGGGCCCTGAACACTGAAGCTTTCTTT
>TRBD1|-|TRBV27|TRBJ2-7
CASSFLGQGVSYEQYF
TGTGCCAGCAGTTTCCTCGGACAGGGGGTTTCCTACGAGCAGTACTTC
>-|few|TRBV2|TRBJ2-7
CASSIGVRYEQYF
TGTGCCAGCAGCATAGGGGTCAGATACGAGCAGTACTTC
>TRBD1|-|TRBV12-3/TRBV12-4|TRBJ1-1
CASKVRDSTEAFF
TGTGCCAGCAAGGTCCGGGACAGCACTGAAGCTTTCTTT
>TRBD1|few|TRBV20-1|TRBJ1-6
CSALDRGNSPLHF
TGCAGTGCCCTTGACAGGGGGAATTCACCCCTCCACTTT
>TRBD2|-|TRBV20-1|TRBJ2-7
CSAPLTSGSRYEQYF
TGCAGTGCCCCACTTACTAGCGGGAGTCGGTACGAGCAGTACTTC
>-|few|TRBV9|TRBJ2-7
CASSPDRYEQYF
TGTGCCAGCAGCCCGGACCGGTACGAGCAGTACTTC
>-|-|TRBV30|TRBJ1-2
CAWNRGYYGYTF
TGTGCCTGGAACCGGGGGTACTATGGCTACACCTTC
>-|-|TRBV11-2|TRBJ2-1
CASSPEVGSYNEQFF
TGTGCCAGCAGCCCCGAGGTAGGCAGCTACAATGAGCAGTTCTTC
>TRBD1|-|TRBV20-1|TRBJ2-1
CSARESIGQGASGSYNEQFF
TGCAGTGCTAGAGAATCAATTGGACAGGGGGCTTCCGGCTCCTACAATGAGCAGTTCTTC
>TRBD1|many|TRBV9|TRBJ2-1
CASSDGQGRNNEQFF
TGTGCCAGCAGCGATGGACAGGGACGGAACAATGAGCAGTTCTTC
>-|few|TRBV11-3|TRBJ1-2
CASSLDGRVPWDGYTF
TGTGCCAGCAGCTTAGACGGGAGGGTTCCATGGGATGGCTACACCTTC
>TRBD1|-|TRBV11-2|TRBJ2-1
CASSFLGQGGNEQFF
TGTGCCAGCAGCTTCCTGGGACAGGGTGGTAATGAGCAGTTCTTC
>-|-|TRBV6-6|TRBJ2-5
CASSREGRETQYF
TGTGCCAGCAGCCGTGAAGGGAGAGAGACCCAGTACTTC
>TRBD2|-|TRBV6-2/TRBV6-3|TRBJ2-5
CASSVGRGGETQYF
TGTGCCAGCAGCGTCGGTCGGGGAGGGGAGACCCAGTACTTC
>TRBD1|few|TRBV27|TRBJ1-4
CASSLSMGQRNEKLFF
TGTGCCAGCAGTTTATCGATGGGACAGAGGAATGAAAAACTGTTTTTT
>-|many|TRBV5-1|TRBJ2-1
CASTPHDSFNEQFF
TGCGCCAGCACGCCTCACGACAGTTTCAATGAGCAGTTCTTC
>-|-|TRBV18|TRBJ1-1
CASYTGSGEAFF
TGTGCCAGCTATACGGGGTCCGGTGAAGCTTTCTTT
>TRBD2|few|TRBV29-1|TRBJ2-7
CSVERAGASYEQYF
TGCAGCGTTGAAAGGGCGGGAGCGTCCTACGAGCAGTACTTC
>-|many|TRBV20-1|TRBJ2-2
CSARDWQGLNTGELFF
TGCAGTGCTAGAGATTGGCAGGGGCTAAACACCGGGGAGCTGTTTTTT
>-|many|TRBV29-1|TRBJ1-2
CSVEDLLTNYGYTF
TGCAGCGTTGAAGATCTTCTTACGAACTATGGCTACACCTTC
>-|-|TRBV5-5|TRBJ1-1
CASNGGGNTEAFF
TGTGCCAGCAACGGCGGGGGGAACACTGAAGCTTTCTTT
>-|-|TRBV12-3/TRBV12-4|TRBJ2-7
CASSLGRPATYEQYF
TGTGCCAGCAGTTTAGGTCGGCCAGCCACCTACGAGCAGTACTTC
>TRBD2|-|TRBV7-2|TRBJ2-3
CASSLLAGGTNTQYF
TGTGCCAGCAGCCTTCTAGCGGGGGGGACTAATACGCAGTATTTT
>-|-|TRBV24-1|TRBJ2-3
CATSDLGKEQYF
TGTGCCACCAGTGATCTTGGGAAGGAGCAGTATTTT
>-|few|TRBV20-1|TRBJ1-1
CSASARLNTEAFF
TGCAGTGCTAGTGCAAGATTGAACACTGAAGCTTTCTTT